This T cell receptor beta chain was sequenced for a study of lymphopenia after photon versus proton radiotherapy. Using immunoSEQ multiplex PCR, the repertoire was profiled, and TCRdb retains in-frame clones only, with some absent. The table shows around 19,000 clones, with roughly four fifths occurring only once. This clone was seen only once. The CDR3 totals 13 residues. Germline V lookup: CDR1 SNHLY, CDR2 FYNNEI. V was cut by 6 bases and J by 9 bases, with 17 bases left in between. The chain links TRBV2 to TRBJ1-1; D is possibly TRBD1 (6 bases). The sequence derives from a woman in her fifties or sixties with pancreatic cancer. The sample was peripheral blood, taken from a patient treated with photon-based radiotherapy. For the CDR3, the DNA is TGTGCCAGCAGGCAGGACAGTCAGGGGCAAGCTTTCTTT. This gives the protein CASRQDSQGQAFF.